The clone carrying this T cell receptor (beta chain) has only a few counts. Antigen: not known. CDR3 length equals 18 residues. Germline V gene data show CDR1 as SGHTA and CDR2 as FQGNSA. Between the trimmed V and J ends, which lost 5 bases and 5 bases, there was a span of 28 bases. These data originate in a study of T cell repertoires in cytomegalovirus infection. Study information: Indications of both CMV infection and matching HLA type were provided by public TCR beta signatures.

Study-wide results and limits: HLA-C-restricted TCR beta clonotypes specific for CMV led the ex vivo response.

TCRdb reprocessed the reads with MiXCR, giving one entry per CDR3 protein. The table lists fewer than 200,000 distinct CDR3 sequences, about 22% of them singletons. Sequenced material: CD8+ T cells from cultured PBMCs, taken from culture after CMV antigen stimulation. The gene calls are TRBV7-2 and TRBJ2-7; D gene unclear. The receptor comes from a human donor in good health (CMV status not recorded). Some clones in this sample may be carry-over from other donors' samples. CDR3 in amino acids: CASSAPKGVGFYSDEQYF. In DNA, the CDR3 is TGTGCCAGCAGCGCACCTAAAGGCGTGGGATTCTACAGCGACGAGCAGTACTTC.